The 9 T cell receptor beta chains below were found in one sample sequenced in a study of Graves' ophthalmopathy and Graves' hyperthyroidism. RNA transcripts were the source from which TCR beta CDR3 regions were amplified. The first round was an RT-PCR with HTBI primers, and the second round was a multiplex PCR. Via MiXCR, TCRdb re-called the multiplex PCR reads, giving one row per CDR3 protein. The table shows roughly 230,000 distinct CDR3 sequences, with 20% to 25% occurring only once. The sample was peripheral blood. The source of these receptors is a woman in her 50s with Graves' ophthalmopathy.

This clonotype appeared many times. V usage is TRBV20-1 and J usage is TRBJ2-5, with 10 bases fitting TRBD1. The length of the CDR3 is 16 residues. CDR1 is DFQATT and CDR2 is SNEGSKA in the germline V gene (reference sequence). V trimming: 6 bases; J trimming: 0 bases; junction bases outside the gene matches: 10. Written as DNA, the CDR3 is TGCAGTGCCCAAAACGCGGGACAGGGGCACCAAGAGACCCAGTACTTC. It codes for CSAQNAGQGHQETQYF.

This clonotype was seen a handful of times. This chain links TRBV12-3 or TRBV12-4 with TRBJ2-5, with unresolved D. Trimming removed 0 bases at V and 10 bases at J, with 9 bases between. The length of the CDR3 is 12 residues. The CDR3 DNA reads as TGTGCCAGCAGTTTAGCCCCCCTAGACCAGTACTTC. Translating it yields CASSLAPLDQYF.

This clonotype was seen at least ten times. The chain uses TRBV12-5 and TRBJ2-2; D assignment may be TRBD1 or TRBD2 (5 bases each). Germline CDR1 and CDR2: LGHNT and FRNRAP. V lost 1 base to trimming and J lost 3 bases, with 9 bases between them. The CDR3 consists of 15 residues. CDR3 sequence (DNA): TGTGCTAGTGGTTTGGAGGGGACGTACACCGGGGAGCTGTTTTTT. This translates into CASGLEGTYTGELFF. Complete variable domain (other parts from reference TRBV12-5 and TRBJ2-2): DARVTQTPRHKVTEMGQEVTMRCQPILGHNTVFWYRQTMMQGLELLAYFRNRAPLDDSGMPKDRFSAEMPDATLATLKIQPSEPRDSAVYFCASGLEGTYTGELFFGEGSRLTVL.

Ten or more counts support this clonotype. The chain is built from TRBV12-3 or TRBV12-4 and TRBJ1-6; D might be TRBD1 (6 bases). V was clipped by 5 bases and J by 7 bases, with 12 bases between them. The CDR3 is 14 residues long. The CDR3 reads CASSPGGLNSPLHF. The CDR3 DNA is TGTGCCAGCAGTCCTGGGGGCCTCAATTCACCCCTCCACTTT.

This clonotype was recorded many times. This chain uses TRBV12-3 or TRBV12-4 with TRBJ1-2; D call uncertain. V lost 10 bases, J lost 0 bases, and 24 bases lay in between. The CDR3 loop spans 17 amino acids. The chain's CDR3 is CATLTTPPSLPNYGYTF. CDR3 DNA: TGTGCCACCTTAACCACTCCCCCCAGTCTTCCTAACTATGGCTACACCTTC.

The chain couples TRBV7-2 to TRBJ1-2; 8 bases fit TRBD1. After removal of 3 bases from V and 7 bases from J, the junction contained 4 bases not matched to a gene. Germline lookup yields CDR1 SGHTA and CDR2 FQGNSA. The CDR3 totals 13 residues. CDR3 bases: TGTGCCAGCAGCTTGGACAGGGTTGTTGGCTACACCTTC. It specifies CASSLDRVVGYTF.

This clonotype was observed a handful of times. V usage is TRBV10-3 and J usage is TRBJ2-2; 14 bases agree with TRBD2. The CDR3 runs 15 residues. The germline V gene has CDR1 ENHRY and CDR2 SYGVKD. V dropped 10 bases and J dropped 7; count of bases not matched to a gene: 8. The CDR3: CATMGLAGEGGELFF. CDR3 nucleotide sequence: TGTGCCACAATGGGACTAGCGGGAGAAGGCGGGGAGCTGTTTTTT.

This chain joins TRBV9 and TRBJ1-3; 7 nucleotides agree with TRBD1. The germline V gene encodes CDR1 SGDLS and CDR2 YYNGEE. V trimming: 0 bases; J trimming: 3 bases; junction bases outside the gene matches: 6. This CDR3 contains 16 residues. This CDR3 is CASSVEGGGIGNTIYF. The CDR3, as DNA: TGTGCCAGCAGCGTAGAAGGGGGCGGCATTGGAAACACCATATATTTT.

This clonotype was observed at least ten times. The chain combines TRBV29-1 with TRBJ1-2, with D hard to call. The length of the CDR3 is 11 residues. The ends were cut back, 1 base at V and 6 bases at J, with 6 bases in the middle. Germline V lookup: CDR1 SQVTM, CDR2 ANQGSEA. This CDR3 is CSVEGPDGYTF. CDR3 bases: TGCAGCGTTGAAGGGCCCGATGGCTACACCTTC.